Listed below are T cell receptor beta chains from one sample, sequenced in a study of cytomegalovirus exposure and HLA in healthy donors. TCRdb's copy holds only in-frame clones and misses some; the assay was immunoSEQ multiplex PCR. The sample includes tens of thousands of clones, 10% of them seen just once. The specimen was PBMCs. The origin of the receptors is a man between 60 and 70 years old in good health and CMV-seropositive. Both conserved end residues are part of each CDR3. The D gene is left open where the match is weak. For some rows the clone size is stated as once, few or many, or as a class when expanded; others skip it.

j_call,d_call,clone_size,v_call,cdr3_nt,cdr3_aa
TRBJ1-5,.,few,TRBV11-2,TGTGCCAGCAGCTCGACAGGTGTCGGGCAGCCCCAGCATTTT,CASSSTGVGQPQHF
TRBJ1-1,.,few,TRBV5-6,TGTGCCAGCAGCTTGGGGTGGGGAGGTCCTGAAGCTTTCTTT,CASSLGWGGPEAFF
TRBJ2-1,.,.,TRBV5-4,TGTGCCAGCAGCTGGGACAAGGGTGGCTACAATGAGCAGTTCTTC,CASSWDKGGYNEQFF
TRBJ1-1,TRBD1,few,TRBV28,TGTGCCAGCAGGGAGGCAGGGGGACTCACTGAAGCTTTCTTT,CASREAGGLTEAFF
TRBJ1-2,.,few,TRBV28,TGTGCCAGCATACCGCGGGGTATTGGATATGGCTACACCTTC,CASIPRGIGYGYTF
TRBJ2-4,.,.,TRBV2,TGTGCCAGCAGTGCGGACACCAAAAACATTCAGTACTTC,CASSADTKNIQYF
TRBJ1-4,TRBD1,few,TRBV5-3,TGTGCCAGAAGCCCTTGGAAAACTCAGGGGGCTAATGAAAAACTGTTTTTT,CARSPWKTQGANEKLFF
TRBJ2-1,TRBD2,.,TRBV4-1,TGCGCAAGCAGCCTGGGACTAGAGGGAGGGTACAATGAGCAGTTCTTC,CASSLGLEGGYNEQFF
TRBJ2-3,TRBD1,few,TRBV5-6,TGTGCCAGCAGCCAGAGGACAGGGGTTATAGATACGCAGTATTTT,CASSQRTGVIDTQYF
TRBJ2-7,TRBD2,few,TRBV15,TGTGCCACCAGCAGAGATTTGACCGGGAGGGCCTCGCAGTACTTC,CATSRDLTGRASQYF
TRBJ2-5,.,few,TRBV7-7,TGTGCTAGCAGCCCCGGCGGGCCAGCTCAAGAGACCCAGTACTTC,CASSPGGPAQETQYF
TRBJ2-3,TRBD2,few,TRBV6-4,TGTGCCAGCAGTCTTACTAGCGGGGCTGGAGATACGCAGTATTTT,CASSLTSGAGDTQYF
TRBJ2-1,.,.,TRBV6-6,TGTGCCAGCAGTTACGGCTGGCGGAATGCGCACCTCTTC,CASSYGWRNAHLF
TRBJ2-2,.,.,TRBV7-8,TGTGCCAGCAGCCCGACTGGTCCGGCCGGGGAGCTGTTTTTT,CASSPTGPAGELFF
TRBJ1-5,.,.,TRBV19,TGTGCCAGTACCCAGGGAAGGGATCAGCCCCAGCATTTT,CASTQGRDQPQHF
TRBJ2-6,.,.,TRBV11-2,TGTGCCAGCAGCTCCACCATAACCGGGACACCCTCTGGGGCCAACGTCCTGACTTTC,CASSSTITGTPSGANVLTF
TRBJ1-2,TRBD1,.,TRBV7-9,TGTGCCAGCAGCTTAGCGGAGACAGGGGCCCATGGCTACACCTTC,CASSLAETGAHGYTF
TRBJ1-1,.,few,TRBV27,TGTGCCAGCAGTTTAACCCGGACATTATTGGGTGAAGCTTTCTTT,CASSLTRTLLGEAFF
TRBJ2-5,.,.,TRBV20-1,TGCAGTGCTGAGACCTGGGGAGACCAGTACTTC,CSAETWGDQYF